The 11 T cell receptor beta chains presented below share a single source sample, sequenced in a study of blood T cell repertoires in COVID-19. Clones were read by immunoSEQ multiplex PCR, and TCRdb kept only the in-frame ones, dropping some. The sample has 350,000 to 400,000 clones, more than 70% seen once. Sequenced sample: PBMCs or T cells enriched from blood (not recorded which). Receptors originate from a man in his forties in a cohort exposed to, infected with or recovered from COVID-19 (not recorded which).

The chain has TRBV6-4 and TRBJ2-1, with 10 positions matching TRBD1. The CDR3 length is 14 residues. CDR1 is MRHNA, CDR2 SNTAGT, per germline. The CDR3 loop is CVLATVGTGDEQFF. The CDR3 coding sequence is TGTGTTTTAGCTACGGTGGGGACAGGGGATGAGCAGTTCTTC.

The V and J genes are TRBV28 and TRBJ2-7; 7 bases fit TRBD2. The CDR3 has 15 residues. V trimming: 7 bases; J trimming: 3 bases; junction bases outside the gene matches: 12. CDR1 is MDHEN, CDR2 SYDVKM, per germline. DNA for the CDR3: TGTGCCAGCATCCACGCTAGCGGCACCTTCTACGAGCAGTACTTC. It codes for CASIHASGTFYEQYF.

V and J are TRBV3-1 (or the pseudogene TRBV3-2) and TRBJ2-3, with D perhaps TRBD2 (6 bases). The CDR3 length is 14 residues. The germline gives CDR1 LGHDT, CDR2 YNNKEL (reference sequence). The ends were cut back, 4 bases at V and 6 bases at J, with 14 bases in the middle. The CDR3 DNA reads TGTGCCAGCAGCCGAGGAGGCGGGGAGGATACGCAGTATTTT. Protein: CASSRGGGEDTQYF.

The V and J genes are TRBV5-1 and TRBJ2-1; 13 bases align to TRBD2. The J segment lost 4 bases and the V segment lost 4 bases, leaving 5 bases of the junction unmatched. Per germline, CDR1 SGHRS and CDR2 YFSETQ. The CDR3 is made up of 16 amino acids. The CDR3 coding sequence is TGCGCCAGCAGCAACGGACTAGCGGGAGCGTACAATGAGCAGTTCTTC. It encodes CASSNGLAGAYNEQFF.

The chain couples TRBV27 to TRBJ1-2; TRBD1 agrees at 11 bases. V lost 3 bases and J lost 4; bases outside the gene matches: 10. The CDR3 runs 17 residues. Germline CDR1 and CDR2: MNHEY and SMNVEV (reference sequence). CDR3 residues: CASSLGTGGSLGYGYTF. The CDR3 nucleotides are TGTGCCAGCAGTTTGGGGACAGGGGGTAGTTTGGGCTATGGCTACACCTTC.

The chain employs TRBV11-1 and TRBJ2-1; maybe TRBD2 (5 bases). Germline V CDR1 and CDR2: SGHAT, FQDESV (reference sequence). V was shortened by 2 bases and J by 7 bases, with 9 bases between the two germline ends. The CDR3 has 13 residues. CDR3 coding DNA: TGTGCCAGCAGCTTACATGAGGGAAATGAGCAGTTCTTC. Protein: CASSLHEGNEQFF. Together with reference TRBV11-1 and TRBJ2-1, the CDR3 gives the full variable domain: EAEVAQSPRYKITEKSQAVAFWCDPISGHATLYWYRQILGQGPELLVQFQDESVVDDSQLPKDRFSAERLKGVDSTLKIQPAELGDSAMYLCASSLHEGNEQFFGPGTRLTVL.

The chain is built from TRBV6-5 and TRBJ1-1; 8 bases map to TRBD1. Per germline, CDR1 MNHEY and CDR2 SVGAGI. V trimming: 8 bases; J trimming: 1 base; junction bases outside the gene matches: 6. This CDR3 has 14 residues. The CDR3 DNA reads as TGTGCCAGCCGTCGGACAGGGCCGAACACTGAAGCTTTCTTT. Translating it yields CASRRTGPNTEAFF.

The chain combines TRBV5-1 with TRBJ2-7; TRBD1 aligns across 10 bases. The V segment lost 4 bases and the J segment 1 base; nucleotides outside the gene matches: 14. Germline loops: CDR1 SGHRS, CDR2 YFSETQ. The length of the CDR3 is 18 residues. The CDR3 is CASSLDRGRAGVSYEQYF. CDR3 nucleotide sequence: TGCGCCAGCAGCCTCGACAGGGGGCGAGCGGGAGTGTCCTACGAGCAGTACTTC. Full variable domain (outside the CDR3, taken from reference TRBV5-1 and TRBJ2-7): KAGVTQTPRYLIKTRGQQVTLSCSPISGHRSVSWYQQTPGQGLQFLFEYFSETQRNKGNFPGRFSGRQFSNSRSEMNVSTLELGDSALYLCASSLDRGRAGVSYEQYFGPGTRLTVT.

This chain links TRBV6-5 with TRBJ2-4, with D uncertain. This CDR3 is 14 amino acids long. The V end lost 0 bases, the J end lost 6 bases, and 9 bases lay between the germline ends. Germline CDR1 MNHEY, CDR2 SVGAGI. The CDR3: CASSYSVAGNIQYF. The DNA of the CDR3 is TGTGCCAGCAGTTACTCGGTCGCCGGAAACATTCAGTACTTC.

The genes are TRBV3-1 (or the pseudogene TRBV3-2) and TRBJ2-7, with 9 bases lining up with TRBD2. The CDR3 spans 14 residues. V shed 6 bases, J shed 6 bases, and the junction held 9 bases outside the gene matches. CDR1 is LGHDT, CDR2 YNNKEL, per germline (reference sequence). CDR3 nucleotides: TGTGCCAGCAGGGGCAGCGGGAGGCCCCCCGAGCAGTACTTC. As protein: CASRGSGRPPEQYF.

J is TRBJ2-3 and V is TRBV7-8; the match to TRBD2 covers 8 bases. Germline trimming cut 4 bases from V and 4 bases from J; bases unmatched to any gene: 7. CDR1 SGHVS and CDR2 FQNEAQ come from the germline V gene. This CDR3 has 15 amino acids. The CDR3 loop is CASSSGGRSADTQYF. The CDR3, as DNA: TGTGCCAGCAGCTCTGGCGGGAGGTCTGCAGATACGCAGTATTTT.